This T cell receptor beta chain derives from a study of human T cells and chemical hapten exposure. Study in general: The variation in per-sample TCR yields arose mainly from small differences in pooled library volumes.

Many counts were recorded for this clonotype. The library labeled individual cDNA molecules by adding unique molecular identifiers to them. TCRdb used MiXCR to reprocess the RACE reads, holding one entry per CDR3 protein. The sample includes 70,000 to 85,000 distinct CDR3 sequences, roughly 8.7% of them seen just once. Time point denoted: healthy volunteer bleed at 6 weeks. Total RNA was isolated from unfractionated whole blood. Sequences were obtained from whole blood. This sequence was found in a male donor in good health. Some clones in this sample may be carry-over from other donors' samples.

CDR3 in amino acids: CASGLQGAQTEAFF. The CDR3 bases are TGTGCTAGTGGTTTGCAGGGGGCTCAGACTGAAGCTTTCTTT. J is TRBJ1-1 and V is TRBV12-5; 8 bases fit TRBD1. Germline V gives CDR1 LGHNT, CDR2 FRNRAP. The length of the CDR3 is 14 residues. J lost 5 bases, V lost 2 bases, and 4 bases had no gene match.